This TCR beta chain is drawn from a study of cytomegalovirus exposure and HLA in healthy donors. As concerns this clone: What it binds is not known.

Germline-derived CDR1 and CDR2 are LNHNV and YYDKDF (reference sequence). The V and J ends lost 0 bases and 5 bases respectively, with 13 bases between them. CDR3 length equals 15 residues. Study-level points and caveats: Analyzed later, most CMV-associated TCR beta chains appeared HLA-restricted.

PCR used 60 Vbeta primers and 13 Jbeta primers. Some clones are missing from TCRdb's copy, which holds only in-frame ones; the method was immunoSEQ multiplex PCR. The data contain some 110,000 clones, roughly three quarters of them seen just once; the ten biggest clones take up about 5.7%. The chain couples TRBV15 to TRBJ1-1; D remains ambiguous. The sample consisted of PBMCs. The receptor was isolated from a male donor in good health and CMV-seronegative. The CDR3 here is CATSRDPNPGTEAFF. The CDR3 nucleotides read TGTGCCACCAGCAGAGATCCGAACCCGGGAACTGAAGCTTTCTTT.